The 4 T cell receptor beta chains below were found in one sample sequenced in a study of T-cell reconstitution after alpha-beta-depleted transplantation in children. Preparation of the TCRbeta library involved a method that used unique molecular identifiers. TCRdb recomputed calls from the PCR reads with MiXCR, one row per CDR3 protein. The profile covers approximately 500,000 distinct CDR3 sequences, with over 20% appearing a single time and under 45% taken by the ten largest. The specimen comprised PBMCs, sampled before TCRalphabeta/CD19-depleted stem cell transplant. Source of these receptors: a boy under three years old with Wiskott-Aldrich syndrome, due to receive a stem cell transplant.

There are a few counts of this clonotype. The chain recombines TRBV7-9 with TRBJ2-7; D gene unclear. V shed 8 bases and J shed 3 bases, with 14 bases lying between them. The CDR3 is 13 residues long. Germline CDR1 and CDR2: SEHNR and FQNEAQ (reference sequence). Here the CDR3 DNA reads TGTGCCAGCGGTAGGGTCAGCAACTACGAGCAGTACTTC. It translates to CASGRVSNYEQYF.

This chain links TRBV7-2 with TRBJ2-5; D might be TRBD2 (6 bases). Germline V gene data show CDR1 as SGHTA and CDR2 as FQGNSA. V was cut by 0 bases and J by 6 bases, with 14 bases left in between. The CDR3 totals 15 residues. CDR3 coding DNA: TGTGCCAGCAGCTTAGCCCTTGGGGGGAGTAAGACCCAGTACTTC. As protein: CASSLALGGSKTQYF.

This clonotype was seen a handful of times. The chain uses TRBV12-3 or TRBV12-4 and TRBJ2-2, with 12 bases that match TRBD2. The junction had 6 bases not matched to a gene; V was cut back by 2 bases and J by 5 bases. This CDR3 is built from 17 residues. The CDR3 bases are TGTGCCAGCAGTTTACTAGCGGGAGGGCCAGGTACCGGGGAGCTGTTTTTT. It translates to CASSLLAGGPGTGELFF.

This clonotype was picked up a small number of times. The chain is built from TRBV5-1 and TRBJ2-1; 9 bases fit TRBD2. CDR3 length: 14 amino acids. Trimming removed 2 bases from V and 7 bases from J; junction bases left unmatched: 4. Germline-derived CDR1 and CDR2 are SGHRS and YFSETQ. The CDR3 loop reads CASSFSLAGNEQFF. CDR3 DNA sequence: TGCGCCAGCAGCTTCAGTCTAGCGGGAAATGAGCAGTTCTTC.